Below are 22 T cell receptor beta chains sequenced from a single sample in a study of breast tumors, draining lymph nodes, adjacent tissues. TCRdb independently ran MiXCR on the multiplex PCR reads; one entry per CDR3 protein. Among nearly 110,000 distinct CDR3 sequences listed, 30% were seen once. Axillary draining lymph nodes of breast cancer patients supplied the node samples. The sequenced material came from axillary lymph node tissue. These receptors all stem from a female donor with breast cancer. Some clones in this sample may be carry-over from other donors' samples.

The table lists this clonotype with many counts. V is TRBV7-2 and J is TRBJ1-6; tentatively, D is TRBD1 (6 bases). Germline V gives CDR1 SGHTA, CDR2 FQGNSA. V lost 6 bases and J 3 bases, leaving 12 bases between the germline ends. The CDR3 sequence is 15 residues long. CDR3 protein: CASRQPRGYNSPLHF. The CDR3 nucleotides are TGTGCCAGCAGGCAACCCAGGGGCTATAATTCACCCCTCCACTTT.

This clonotype was detected many times. The genes are TRBV5-5 and TRBJ2-2, with 7 bases identical to TRBD1. Trimming removed 0 bases from V and 6 bases from J; junction bases left unmatched: 5. This CDR3 spans 15 amino acids. Germline lookup yields CDR1 SGHKS and CDR2 YYEKEE (reference sequence). In nucleotides, the CDR3 is TGTGCCAGCAGCTTGGAGGGGACAGTCGCCGGGGAGCTGTTTTTT. This encodes CASSLEGTVAGELFF.

This clonotype was picked up many times. The chain has TRBV20-1 and TRBJ2-7; 9 bases line up with TRBD2. The CDR3 consists of 15 residues. From germline, CDR1 is DFQATT and CDR2 SNEGSKA (reference sequence). Trimming cost V 0 bases and J 6 bases; bases outside gene matches: 9. The CDR3 region is CSARDREREVSEQYF. CDR3 DNA: TGCAGTGCTAGAGATCGTGAGCGGGAGGTGAGCGAGCAGTACTTC.

J is TRBJ1-2 and V is TRBV15; no firm D call. Germline CDR1 and CDR2: LNHNV and YYDKDF (reference sequence). V shed 3 bases and J shed 3 bases, with 8 bases lying between them. The CDR3 is made up of 13 amino acids. CDR3 region: CATSSPGYYGYTF. CDR3 sequence (DNA): TGTGCCACCAGCAGCCCCGGTTACTATGGCTACACCTTC.

The sample holds a few counts of this clonotype. A much bigger clone sits one base away, suggesting this may be a read error. The chain links TRBV20-1 to TRBJ2-2; 7 bases are shared with TRBD2. V trimming: 0 bases; J trimming: 4 bases; junction bases outside the gene matches: 8. The CDR3 is made up of 16 amino acids. The germline V gene encodes CDR1 DFQATT and CDR2 SNEGSKA (reference sequence). CDR3 nucleotide sequence: TGCAGTGCTAGAGATCGGGCAGGGAGGGCCACCGGGGAGCTGTTTTTT. This sequence encodes CSARDRAGRATGELFF.

The chain combines TRBV29-1 with TRBJ2-5; perhaps TRBD2 as D (5 bases). Matching the DNA end better, TRBJ2-1 makes the J call doubtful. The CDR3 spans 12 residues. Germline loops: CDR1 SQVTM, CDR2 ANQGSEA. As DNA, the CDR3 is TGCAGCGTAGCTGGAGGTTGGAATGAGCAGTTCTTC. Protein: CSVAGGWNEQFF.

This clonotype was observed at least ten times. This chain links TRBV3-1 with TRBJ2-7; TRBD2 aligns across 10 bases. CDR1 is LGHDT, CDR2 YNNKEL, per germline (reference sequence). V was pared by 1 base and J by 6 bases, with 6 bases of the junction left unmatched. This CDR3 region has 15 residues. CDR3 amino acids: CASSQVASGRGEQYF. CDR3 nucleotides: TGTGCCAGCAGCCAAGTGGCTAGCGGGAGAGGCGAGCAGTACTTC.

This clonotype has a count of ten or more. The genes are TRBV2 and TRBJ2-3; D is uncertain. From germline, CDR1 is SNHLY and CDR2 FYNNEI. The CDR3 runs 11 residues. Trimming stripped 6 bases from V and 6 bases from J, with 7 bases between. CDR3 bases: TGTGCCAGCAGACCTACCGATACGCAGTATTTT. As protein: CASRPTDTQYF. Complete variable domain (other parts from reference TRBV2 and TRBJ2-3): EPEVTQTPSHQVTQMGQEVILRCVPISNHLYFYWYRQILGQKVEFLVSFYNNEISEKSEIFDDQFSVERPDGSNFTLKIRSTKLEDSAMYFCASRPTDTQYFGPGTRLTVL.

This clonotype has a count of ten or more. This rearrangement joins TRBV29-1 to TRBJ2-1, with TRBD2 matching over 11 bases. Germline-derived CDR1 and CDR2 are SQVTM and ANQGSEA. With 7 bases clipped from V and 8 bases from J, the junction kept 4 bases outside the gene matches. This CDR3 spans 12 amino acids. In DNA, the CDR3 is TGCAGCGGTAGCGGGGGGGGGGATGAGCAGTTCTTC. Translating gives CSGSGGGDEQFF.

This clonotype was detected ten times or more. The V and J genes are TRBV5-1 and TRBJ2-3; 7 bases align to TRBD1. Germline values: CDR1 SGHRS, CDR2 YFSETQ. The CDR3 spans 16 residues. Germline trimming cut 4 bases from V and 2 bases from J; bases unmatched to any gene: 10. Written as DNA, the CDR3 is TGCGCCAGCAGCAGAGGGGACAGAATTACCACAGATACGCAGTATTTT. This gives the protein CASSRGDRITTDTQYF.

The gene calls are TRBV2 and TRBJ2-3; 15 bases line up with TRBD2. V shed 8 bases and J 2 bases; nucleotides not matched to a gene: 2. The CDR3 consists of 15 residues. Per germline, CDR1 SNHLY and CDR2 FYNNEI. The CDR3 here is CASGTSGGFTDTQYF. The CDR3 DNA is TGTGCCAGCGGGACTAGCGGGGGGTTCACAGATACGCAGTATTTT.

This clonotype was observed at least ten times. V is TRBV30 and J is TRBJ1-3; no clear D. V was pared by 2 bases and J by 7 bases, with 6 bases between. The V gene's germline CDR1 is GTSNPN and CDR2 SVGIG (reference sequence). The CDR3 is made up of 11 amino acids. The CDR3 nucleotides are TGTGCCTGGAGTCTCGGGAACACCATATATTTT. Translating it yields CAWSLGNTIYF.

In its sample, this clonotype was seen a few times. This chain links TRBV3-1 with TRBJ2-4; D is possibly TRBD2 (5 bases). The germline CDR1 and CDR2 sequences are LGHDT and YNNKEL (reference sequence). V lost 1 base and J 7 bases, leaving 14 bases between the germline ends. This CDR3 is 15 amino acids long. In DNA, the CDR3 is TGTGCCAGCAGCCAAGTCTTTATGGACTTTAACATTCAGTACTTC. It encodes CASSQVFMDFNIQYF.

The table lists this clonotype with many counts. The CDR3 sequence is CSARDRDEKLFF. CDR3 sequence (DNA): TGCAGTGCTAGAGACAGAGATGAAAAACTGTTTTTT. This chain connects TRBV20-1 to TRBJ1-4; D is unclear. The V and J ends lost 0 bases and 6 bases respectively, with 5 bases between them. CDR3 length: 12 amino acids. CDR1 and CDR2 from the germline V gene are DFQATT and SNEGSKA (reference sequence).

In this sample, this clonotype turned up a few times. CDR3 in DNA: TGTGCCAGCACCCCCAAAAGGGACAGGGGGGTCACTGAAGCTTTCTTT. Protein sequence: CASTPKRDRGVTEAFF. The V gene is TRBV6-6, the J gene TRBJ1-1; TRBD1 matches 11 bases. This CDR3 contains 16 residues. Germline loops: CDR1 MNHNY, CDR2 SVGAGI (reference sequence). The V gene end was trimmed by 7 bases and the J gene end by 4 bases; junction bases not matched to a gene: 11.

This clonotype appeared a few times. CDR3 sequence: CSALKGTGYTEAFF. CDR3 nucleotides: TGCAGTGCCCTAAAAGGGACAGGGTACACTGAAGCTTTCTTT. The V call is TRBV20-1, the J call TRBJ1-1, with 9 bases fitting TRBD1. CDR1 is DFQATT, CDR2 SNEGSKA, per germline (reference sequence). This CDR3 has 14 residues. The V and J ends lost 6 bases and 3 bases, in that order; junction bases with no gene match: 8.

As to this clonotype: One junction end does not reproduce the germline sequence, and a read error may be involved. DNA for the CDR3: TGTACCAGCAGTGAATTACCAAACAATCAGCCCCAGCATTTT. Translation: CTSSELPNNQPQHF. V and J are TRBV2 and TRBJ1-5; D unclear. In germline, CDR1 is SNHLY, CDR2 FYNNEI. The CDR3 length is 14 residues.

As concerns this clonotype: The CDR3 carries no conserved terminal phenylalanine or tryptophan, so it likely arises from a read error. The V and J genes are TRBV6-5 and TRBJ2-7, with a weak D call TRBD1 (6 bases). V lost 9 bases to trimming and J lost 5 bases, with 14 bases between them. This CDR3 comprises 12 residues. Germline-derived CDR1 and CDR2 are MNHEY and SVGAGI. The CDR3 nucleotides are TGTGCCAGTAGCCCACAGGGCCACGAGCAGTACCTC. Its protein is CASSPQGHEQYL.

This clonotype showed up just a few times. Since a much larger clone is just one base distant, this may be a read error. The rearrangement joins TRBV6-6 to TRBJ2-5, with D possibly TRBD2 on 7 matching bases. This CDR3 has 13 residues. Trimming removed 11 bases from V and 5 bases from J, with 18 bases in between. Germline V lookup: CDR1 MNHNY, CDR2 SVGAGI (reference sequence). CDR3 residues: CAVEGGRGETQYF. Written as DNA, the CDR3 is TGTGCCGTCGAGGGGGGGCGAGGCGAGACCCAGTACTTC.

Regarding this clonotype: The junction departs from germline at one end; a sequencing error may be responsible. The chain is built from TRBV6-6 and TRBJ1-3, with D possibly being TRBD1 (5 bases). The CDR3 is 11 amino acids. Germline lookup yields CDR1 MNHNY and CDR2 SVGAGI (reference sequence). The CDR3 DNA follows: TGTGCCAGCAGTGACTCCGGGGGAGGATATTTT. Amino acid sequence: CASSDSGGGYF.

This clonotype was observed at least ten times. One end of the junction is discordant with germline, which a read error may explain. The chain links TRBV2 to TRBJ2-3, with D possibly being TRBD1 or TRBD2 (5 bases each). The germline gives CDR1 SNHLY, CDR2 FYNNEI. The CDR3 totals 14 residues. Here the CDR3 reads CASREAVPGDTQYF. CDR3 DNA: TGTGCCAGCAGAGAAGCGGTCCCAGGGGATACGCAGTATTTT.

The CDR3 here is CASSAGYNEQFF. The CDR3 DNA reads TGCGCCAGCAGTGCAGGATACAATGAGCAGTTCTTC. The rearrangement links TRBV10-1 to TRBJ2-1; no clear D gene. The CDR3 consists of 12 residues. CDR1 and CDR2 (germline): WNHNN, SYGVQD (reference sequence). Trimming cost V 4 bases and J 4 bases, with 5 bases left between them.